The 25 T cell receptor beta chains below all came from one sample that was sequenced in a study of cytomegalovirus exposure and HLA in healthy donors. The study ran its PCR with 60 Vbeta and 13 Jbeta primers. Assay: immunoSEQ multiplex PCR; the TCRdb copy retains only in-frame clones and omits some. The table includes around 90,000 clones, approximately 64% detected once. Sequencing used PBMCs. The origin of the receptors is a boy between 10 and 17 years old in good health and CMV-seropositive.

The rearrangement links TRBV10-1 to TRBJ2-2; 13 positions match TRBD2. Germline lookup yields CDR1 WNHNN and CDR2 SYGVQD (reference sequence). After removal of 0 bases from V and 0 bases from J, the junction contained 16 bases not matched to a gene. This CDR3 is 23 amino acids long. This chain's CDR3 is CASSESKGVFGLAGAPNTGELFF. As DNA, the CDR3 is TGCGCCAGCAGTGAGTCGAAAGGTGTTTTTGGACTAGCGGGGGCCCCGAACACCGGGGAGCTGTTTTTT.

The V call is TRBV19, the J call TRBJ1-3; 7 bases match TRBD1. The CDR3 runs to 12 residues. Per the germline V gene, CDR1 is LNHDA and CDR2 is SQIVND (reference sequence). V was clipped by 2 bases and J by 16 bases; unmatched bases: 8. The CDR3 nucleotides are TGTGCCAGTAGTATACCGGGACAGCTTTTGTATTTT. Amino acids: CASSIPGQLLYF.

The gene calls are TRBV5-1 and TRBJ2-3; perhaps TRBD2 as D (7 bases). The CDR3 spans 16 residues. Germline assignment: CDR1 SGHRS and CDR2 YFSETQ. V lost 3 bases and J 6 bases, leaving 20 bases between the germline ends. In nucleotides, the CDR3 is TGCGCCAGCAGCTCGCAAGGGGGGGTAGGTCGGGATACGCAGTATTTT. It encodes CASSSQGGVGRDTQYF.

Turning to this clone: A read error may produce the germline difference seen at one junction end. The chain is built from TRBV29-1 and TRBJ1-2, with no clear D. Germline V gives CDR1 SQVTM, CDR2 ANQGSEA. This CDR3 spans 12 amino acids. CDR3 sequence (DNA): TGCAGCGTTGAGGTGCAGAACTATGGCTACCCCTTC. Amino acid sequence: CSVEVQNYGYPF.

This chain joins TRBV5-1 and TRBJ2-5, with 8 positions matching TRBD2. Trimming took 5 bases from V and 5 from J; bases not matched to a gene: 17. The CDR3 consists of 17 residues. Germline CDR1 SGHRS, CDR2 YFSETQ. CDR3 bases: TGCGCCAGCAGACCTCGTGGGGGAAGCGGGAGCTACGAGACCCAGTACTTC. Protein product: CASRPRGGSGSYETQYF.

This clone was counted a few times. The chain uses TRBV7-8 and TRBJ2-1; 8 nucleotides line up with TRBD2. CDR1 SGHVS and CDR2 FQNEAQ come from the germline V gene. J was trimmed by 3 bases and V by 2 bases; bases with no gene match: 6. There are 16 residues in the CDR3. The CDR3 DNA sequence: TGTGCCAGCAGCTTATTTCTTAGCGGGGACTACAATGAGCAGTTCTTC. It codes for CASSLFLSGDYNEQFF.

The rearrangement uses TRBV6-1 and TRBJ2-4; D gene unclear. Germline CDR1 is MNHNS and CDR2 is SASEGT. The CDR3 loop spans 15 amino acids. The germline V and J ends were trimmed by 2 bases and 1 base, with 9 bases remaining between them. The chain's CDR3 is CASSESQIAKNIQYF. In DNA form, the CDR3 reads TGTGCCAGCAGTGAAAGTCAGATCGCCAAAAACATTCAGTACTTC.

In its sample, this clone was seen a few times. The chain uses TRBV9 and TRBJ2-7, with 9 bases matching TRBD1. The junction had 6 bases not matched to a gene; V was cut back by 4 bases and J by 4 bases. The CDR3 consists of 14 residues. Germline V CDR1 and CDR2: SGDLS, YYNGEE. The CDR3 loop is CASSPGTGRYEQYF. For the CDR3, the DNA is TGTGCCAGCAGCCCTGGGACAGGGAGATACGAGCAGTACTTC.

This clone was observed a handful of times. The rearrangement joins TRBV5-4 to TRBJ2-7; weak D call: TRBD2 (5 bases). The CDR3 sequence is 15 residues long. The germline V gene encodes CDR1 SGHNT and CDR2 YYREEE (reference sequence). Trimming pared 0 bases from V and 0 bases from J, leaving 10 bases between. The CDR3 bases are TGTGCCAGCAGCTTGGCCGGGATGGGCTCCTACGAGCAGTACTTC. Encoded protein: CASSLAGMGSYEQYF.

The rearrangement uses TRBV5-4 and TRBJ2-1, with a tentative D call TRBD2 (6 bases). Germline V gene lookup returns CDR1 SGHNT and CDR2 YYREEE (reference sequence). Trimming removed 3 bases at V and 9 bases at J, with 13 bases between. The CDR3 length is 13 residues. Here the CDR3 reads CASSSQEGAEQFF. The CDR3 region has the DNA TGTGCCAGCAGCTCGCAGGAGGGAGCTGAGCAGTTCTTC.

The rearrangement joins TRBV29-1 to TRBJ2-1, with 7 bases fitting TRBD1. The CDR3 runs 13 residues. CDR1 SQVTM and CDR2 ANQGSEA come from the germline V gene. V lost 1 base and J lost 3; bases outside the gene matches: 0. CDR3 sequence: CSVEGQGYNEQFF. CDR3 DNA sequence: TGCAGCGTTGAAGGACAGGGCTACAATGAGCAGTTCTTC.

For the CDR3, the DNA is TGTGCCAGCAGCTTATATGGGGCTTTTAGGGGATCACCCCTCCACTTT. Amino acid sequence: CASSLYGAFRGSPLHF. J is TRBJ1-6 and V is TRBV7-3, with D tentatively TRBD1 (5 bases). Trimming pared 2 bases from V and 10 bases from J, leaving 18 bases between. The length of the CDR3 is 16 residues. Germline lookup yields CDR1 SGHTA and CDR2 FQGTGA.

This clone was observed many times. The rearrangement joins TRBV5-6 to TRBJ2-3, with 9 bases matching TRBD2. Germline V gene lookup returns CDR1 SGHDT and CDR2 YYEEEE. V lost 2 bases to trimming and J lost 4 bases; unmatched junction nucleotides: 5. CDR3 length: 15 amino acids. In DNA, the CDR3 is TGTGCCAGCAGCTTATATGGCGGGAGGGCAGATACGCAGTATTTT. Protein: CASSLYGGRADTQYF.

The gene calls are TRBV2 and TRBJ2-7; 10 bases fit TRBD1. The CDR3 is 13 residues long. The V gene's germline CDR1 is SNHLY and CDR2 FYNNEI. The trim removed 4 bases at V and 3 bases at J, leaving 0 bases unmatched. This CDR3 reads CASSGTGGYEQYF. DNA of the CDR3: TGTGCCAGCAGTGGGACAGGGGGCTACGAGCAGTACTTC.

V is TRBV19 and J is TRBJ1-4; 7 bases line up with TRBD1. Germline CDR1 is LNHDA and CDR2 is SQIVND (reference sequence). The CDR3 sequence is 15 residues long. Trimming at V came to 4 bases and at J to 8 bases, leaving 10 bases not matched to a gene. The CDR3 DNA reads as TGTGCCAGTAGTAGGCCCGGACAGGTCGGAGAAAAACTGTTTTTT. It translates to CASSRPGQVGEKLFF. Using reference TRBV19 and TRBJ1-4 for the parts outside the CDR3, the full variable domain is DGGITQSPKYLFRKEGQNVTLSCEQNLNHDAMYWYRQDPGQGLRLIYYSQIVNDFQKGDIAEGYSVSREKKESFPLTVTSAQKNPTAFYLCASSRPGQVGEKLFFGSGTQLSVL.

This clone has only a few counts. J is TRBJ2-7 and V is TRBV5-4; perhaps TRBD2 as D (6 bases). This CDR3 has 14 amino acids. The V end lost 4 bases, the J end lost 4 bases, and 15 bases lay between the germline ends. Germline V gene data show CDR1 as SGHNT and CDR2 as YYREEE (reference sequence). The CDR3 region has the DNA TGTGCCAGCAGCCAAGGCTCCGGGGGTTACGAGCAGTACTTC. This encodes CASSQGSGGYEQYF. Together with reference TRBV5-4 and TRBJ2-7, the CDR3 gives the full variable domain: ETGVTQSPTHLIKTRGQQVTLRCSSQSGHNTVSWYQQALGQGPQFIFQYYREEENGRGNFPPRFSGLQFPNYSSELNVNALELDDSALYLCASSQGSGGYEQYFGPGTRLTVT.

V gene TRBV18 combines with J gene TRBJ1-1; D is ambiguous. V lost 3 bases and J 10 bases, leaving 15 bases between the germline ends. The length of the CDR3 is 13 residues. Germline loops: CDR1 KGHSH, CDR2 LQKENI. The CDR3 region has the DNA TGTGCCAGCTCACCGTTCGAGGACTTCGGAGCTTTCTTT. It codes for CASSPFEDFGAFF. Together with reference TRBV18 and TRBJ1-1, the CDR3 gives the full variable domain: NAGVMQNPRHLVRRRGQEARLRCSPMKGHSHVYWYRQLPEEGLKFMVYLQKENIIDESGMPKERFSAEFPKEGPSILRIQQVVRGDSAAYFCASSPFEDFGAFFGQGTRLTVV.

As DNA, the CDR3 is TGTGCCAGCAGCTCTCACTCAGGGAACAACTATGGCTACACCTTC. As protein: CASSSHSGNNYGYTF. The rearrangement links TRBV9 to TRBJ1-2, with a possible D match to TRBD1 (5 bases). Germline V gene lookup returns CDR1 SGDLS and CDR2 YYNGEE. The V and J ends lost 4 bases and 2 bases respectively, with 15 bases between them. The CDR3 spans 15 residues.

V gene TRBV2 combines with J gene TRBJ1-4; 11 nucleotides align to TRBD1. The CDR3 has 16 amino acids. V trimming: 6 bases; J trimming: 7 bases; junction bases outside the gene matches: 10. Germline CDR1 and CDR2: SNHLY and FYNNEI. The CDR3 nucleotides read TGTGCCAGCAGGATACTTGGACAGGGGGCTGGTGAAAAACTGTTTTTT. Protein sequence: CASRILGQGAGEKLFF.

This chain connects TRBV7-9 to TRBJ1-1; D is possibly TRBD1 (6 bases). Germline V gene sequence: CDR1 SEHNR, CDR2 FQNEAQ (reference sequence). Trimming took off 3 bases at V and 10 bases at J, with 12 bases between the two ends. The CDR3 extends over 12 amino acids. The CDR3 sequence: CASSFLGQRAFF. The DNA of the CDR3 is TGTGCCAGCAGCTTCCTAGGACAGAGAGCTTTCTTT.

The J gene is TRBJ1-2, the V gene TRBV28; 9 nucleotides agree with TRBD1. V gave up 2 bases and J gave up 5 bases; unmatched junction bases: 0. This CDR3 region has 13 residues. In germline, CDR1 is MDHEN, CDR2 SYDVKM. This CDR3 is CASSLGTGYGYTF. CDR3 DNA sequence: TGTGCCAGCAGTTTAGGGACAGGGTATGGCTACACCTTC.

In this sample, this clone turned up once. This CDR3 reads CASSSRQGGTATNEKLFF. The CDR3 nucleotides read TGCGCCAGCAGCTCCAGACAGGGGGGGACTGCAACTAATGAAAAACTGTTTTTT. The chain recombines TRBV5-1 with TRBJ1-4, with 9 bases lining up with TRBD1. The CDR3 totals 18 residues. The junction had 9 bases not matched to a gene; V was cut back by 3 bases and J by 0 bases. CDR1 and CDR2 from the germline V gene are SGHRS and YFSETQ.

V and J are TRBV27 and TRBJ2-7; no reliable D call. V was pared by 1 base and J by 3 bases, with 10 bases between. The CDR3 is 14 amino acids. Looked up from germline, CDR1 is MNHEY and CDR2 is SMNVEV (reference sequence). The CDR3 loop reads CASSLLNGVYEQYF. The CDR3 DNA reads TGTGCCAGCAGTTTATTAAACGGAGTCTACGAGCAGTACTTC.

The V call is TRBV6-5, the J call TRBJ1-2, with a weak D call TRBD1 (6 bases). Germline loops: CDR1 MNHEY, CDR2 SVGAGI. V shed 2 bases and J shed 7 bases, with 17 bases lying between them. The CDR3 extends over 15 amino acids. As DNA, the CDR3 is TGTGCCAGCAGTTACGCCGGGACGGTACAGGGTGGCTACACCTTC. It encodes CASSYAGTVQGGYTF.

The chain employs TRBV2 and TRBJ2-2, with TRBD1 as a possible D gene (6 bases). Germline loops: CDR1 SNHLY, CDR2 FYNNEI. This CDR3 has 15 amino acids. V shed 6 bases and J shed 4 bases, with 15 bases lying between them. CDR3 in amino acids: CASSLTGTSTGELFF. In nucleotides, the CDR3 is TGTGCCAGCAGCCTAACAGGGACGAGCACCGGGGAGCTGTTTTTT.